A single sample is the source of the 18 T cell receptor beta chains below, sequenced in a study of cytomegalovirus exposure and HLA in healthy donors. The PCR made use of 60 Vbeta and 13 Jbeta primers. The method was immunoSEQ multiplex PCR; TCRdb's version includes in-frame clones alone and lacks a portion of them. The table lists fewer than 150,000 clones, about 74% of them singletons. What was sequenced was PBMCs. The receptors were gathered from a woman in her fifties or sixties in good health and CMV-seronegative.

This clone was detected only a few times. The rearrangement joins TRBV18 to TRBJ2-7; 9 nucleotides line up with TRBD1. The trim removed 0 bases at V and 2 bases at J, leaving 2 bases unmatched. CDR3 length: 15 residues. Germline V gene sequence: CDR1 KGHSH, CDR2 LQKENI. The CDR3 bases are TGTGCCAGCTCACCACCGCGACAGGGGGCCTACGAGCAGTACTTC. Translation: CASSPPRQGAYEQYF. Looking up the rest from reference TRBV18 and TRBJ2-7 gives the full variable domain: NAGVMQNPRHLVRRRGQEARLRCSPMKGHSHVYWYRQLPEEGLKFMVYLQKENIIDESGMPKERFSAEFPKEGPSILRIQQVVRGDSAAYFCASSPPRQGAYEQYFGPGTRLTVT.

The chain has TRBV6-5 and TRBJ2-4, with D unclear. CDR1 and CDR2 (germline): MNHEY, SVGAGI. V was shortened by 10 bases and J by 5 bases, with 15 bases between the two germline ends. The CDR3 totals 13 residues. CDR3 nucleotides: TGTGCCACCCTTCGAGCCCAGGAAAACATTCAGTACTTC. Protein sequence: CATLRAQENIQYF.

In nucleotides, the CDR3 is TGCGCCAGCAGCCAGGTCATGACAGGTGAAGCTTTCTTT. Translation gives CASSQVMTGEAFF. This rearrangement joins TRBV5-1 to TRBJ1-1, with D possibly being TRBD1 (6 bases). Germline lookup yields CDR1 SGHRS and CDR2 YFSETQ. Between the trimmed V and J ends, which lost 4 bases and 7 bases, there was a span of 14 bases. This CDR3 has 13 residues.

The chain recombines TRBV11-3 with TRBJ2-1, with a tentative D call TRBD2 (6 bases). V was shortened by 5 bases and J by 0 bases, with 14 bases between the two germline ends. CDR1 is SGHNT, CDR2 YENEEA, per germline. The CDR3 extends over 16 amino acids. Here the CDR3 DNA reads TGTGCCAGCAGCCCGGACGGGACTCTCTCCTACAATGAGCAGTTCTTC. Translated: CASSPDGTLSYNEQFF.

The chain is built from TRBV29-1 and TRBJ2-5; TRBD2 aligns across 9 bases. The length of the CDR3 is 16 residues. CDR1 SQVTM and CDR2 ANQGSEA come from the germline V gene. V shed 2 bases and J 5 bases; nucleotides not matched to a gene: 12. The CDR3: CSVEKLGLAGLETQYF. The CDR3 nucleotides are TGCAGCGTTGAAAAATTGGGGCTAGCGGGGTTGGAGACCCAGTACTTC.

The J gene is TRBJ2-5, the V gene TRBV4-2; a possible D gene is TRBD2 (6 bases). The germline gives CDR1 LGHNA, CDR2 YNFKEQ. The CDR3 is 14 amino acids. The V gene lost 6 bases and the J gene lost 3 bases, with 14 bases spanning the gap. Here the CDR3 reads CASSGPGGEETQYF. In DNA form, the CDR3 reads TGTGCCAGCAGTGGACCCGGGGGAGAAGAGACCCAGTACTTC.

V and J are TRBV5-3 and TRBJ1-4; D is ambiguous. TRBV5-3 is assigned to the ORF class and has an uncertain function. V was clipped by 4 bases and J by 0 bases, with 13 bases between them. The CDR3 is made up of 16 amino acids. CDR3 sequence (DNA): TGTGCCAGAAGCCTCTGCCACAGACCAACTAATGAAAAACTGTTTTTT. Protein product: CARSLCHRPTNEKLFF.

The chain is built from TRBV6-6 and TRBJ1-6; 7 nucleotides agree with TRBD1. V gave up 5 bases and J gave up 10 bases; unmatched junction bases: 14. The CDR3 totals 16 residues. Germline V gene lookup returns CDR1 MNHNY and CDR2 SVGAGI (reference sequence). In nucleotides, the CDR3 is TGTGCCAGCAGTGGGGCCACAGGGGCGAGAAGATCACCCCTCCACTTT. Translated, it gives CASSGATGARRSPLHF.

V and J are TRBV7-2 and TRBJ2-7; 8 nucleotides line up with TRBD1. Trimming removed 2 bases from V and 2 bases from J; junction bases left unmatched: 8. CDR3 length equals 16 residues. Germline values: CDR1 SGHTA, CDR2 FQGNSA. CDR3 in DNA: TGTGCCAGCAGCTTATTTTGGGGACAGGACCCCTACGAGCAGTACTTC. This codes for CASSLFWGQDPYEQYF.

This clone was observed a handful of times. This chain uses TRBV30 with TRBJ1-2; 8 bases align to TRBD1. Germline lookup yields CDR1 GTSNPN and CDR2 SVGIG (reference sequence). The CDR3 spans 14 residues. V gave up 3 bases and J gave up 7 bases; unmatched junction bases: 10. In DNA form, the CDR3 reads TGTGCCTGGAGGGGGGACAGGCTCGTCGGTGGCTACACCTTC. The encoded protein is CAWRGDRLVGGYTF. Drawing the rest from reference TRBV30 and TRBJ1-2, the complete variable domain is SQTIHQWPATLVQPVGSPLSLECTVEGTSNPNLYWYRQAAGRGLQLLFYSVGIGQISSEVPQNLSASRPQDRQFILSSKKLLLSDSGFYLCAWRGDRLVGGYTFGSGTRLTVV.

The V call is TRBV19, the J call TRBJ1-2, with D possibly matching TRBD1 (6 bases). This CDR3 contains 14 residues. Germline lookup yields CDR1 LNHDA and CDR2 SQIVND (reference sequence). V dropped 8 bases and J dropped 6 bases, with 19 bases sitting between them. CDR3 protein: CASLPRGDSDGYTF. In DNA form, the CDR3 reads TGTGCCAGTCTTCCCAGGGGCGATTCGGATGGCTACACCTTC.

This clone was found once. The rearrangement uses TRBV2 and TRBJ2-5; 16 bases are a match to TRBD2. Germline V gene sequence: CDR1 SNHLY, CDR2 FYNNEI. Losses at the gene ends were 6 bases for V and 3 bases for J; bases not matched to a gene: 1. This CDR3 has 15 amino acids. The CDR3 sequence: CASSGTSGGEETQYF. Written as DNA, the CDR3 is TGTGCCAGCAGCGGGACTAGCGGGGGGGAAGAGACCCAGTACTTC.

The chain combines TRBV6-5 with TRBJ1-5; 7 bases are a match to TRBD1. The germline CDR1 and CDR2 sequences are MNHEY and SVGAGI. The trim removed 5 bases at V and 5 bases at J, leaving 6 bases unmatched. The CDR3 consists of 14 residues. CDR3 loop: CASSPGQAYQPQHF. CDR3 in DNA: TGTGCCAGCAGTCCCGGACAGGCTTATCAGCCCCAGCATTTT.

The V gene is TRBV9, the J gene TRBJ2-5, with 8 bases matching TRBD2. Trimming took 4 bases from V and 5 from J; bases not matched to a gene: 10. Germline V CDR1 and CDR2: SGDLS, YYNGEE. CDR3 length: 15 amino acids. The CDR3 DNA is TGTGCCAGCAGCACGGGGGGGAACCTCTGGGAGACCCAGTACTTC. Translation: CASSTGGNLWETQYF.

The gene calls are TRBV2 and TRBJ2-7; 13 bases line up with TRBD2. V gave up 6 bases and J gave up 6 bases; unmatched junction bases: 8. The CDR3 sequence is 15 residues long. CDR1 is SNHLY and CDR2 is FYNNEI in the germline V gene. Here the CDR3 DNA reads TGTGCCAGCAGCGCGGGACTAGCGGGGTTGGGCGAGCAGTACTTC. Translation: CASSAGLAGLGEQYF.

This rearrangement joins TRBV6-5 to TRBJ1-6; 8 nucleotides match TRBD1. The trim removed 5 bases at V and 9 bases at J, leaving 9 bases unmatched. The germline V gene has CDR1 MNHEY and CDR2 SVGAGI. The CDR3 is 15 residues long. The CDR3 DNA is TGTGCCAGCAGTCCCGACAGGGGAGATGGTTCACCCCTCCACTTT. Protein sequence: CASSPDRGDGSPLHF.

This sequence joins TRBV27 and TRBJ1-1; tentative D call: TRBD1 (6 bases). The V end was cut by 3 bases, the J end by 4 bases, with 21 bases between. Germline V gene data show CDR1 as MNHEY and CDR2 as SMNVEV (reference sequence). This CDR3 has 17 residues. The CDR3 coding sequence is TGTGCCAGCAGTTTCTACCCGGGACAACGGGAGGGCACTGAAGCTTTCTTT. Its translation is CASSFYPGQREGTEAFF.

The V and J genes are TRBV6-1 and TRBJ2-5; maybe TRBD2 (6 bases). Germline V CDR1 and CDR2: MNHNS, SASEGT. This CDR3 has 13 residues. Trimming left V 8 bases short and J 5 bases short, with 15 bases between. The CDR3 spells CASRGATSETQYF. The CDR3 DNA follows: TGTGCCAGCCGCGGGGCAACGTCTGAGACCCAGTACTTC.